This T cell receptor (delta chain) was captured in a study of γδ T cells in repeated Plasmodium falciparum infection. Turning to the study itself: Samples were taken at baseline, before some infections, and 21 days after each.

TCRdb repeated clone calling on the multiplex PCR reads with CATT. The profile shows tens of thousands of delta-chain clones, roughly 1.5% of them singletons. As concerns this clone: Its matching antigen is unknown. A read error likely explains why the TCRdb protein, taken from a much larger clone, differs from this DNA's translation at residue 11; the protein shown is translated from the DNA. In the same sample, other DNA sequences code for this CDR3.

The study, taken as a whole, reports: Compared with Australian children, Malian Vdelta2-negative repertoires seemed more clonal, less diverse, less shared. Donors in Mali lived in a small rural village, largely one ethnic group.

V was pared by 3 bases and J by 7 bases, with 21 bases between. This CDR3 is 16 amino acids long. The V gene's germline CDR1 is TSWWSYY and CDR2 QGS. Vgamma9/Vdelta2+ and Vdelta2-negative gammadelta T cells were flow-sorted from PBMC for bulk sequencing. The sequencing sample was made of gamma-delta T cells from blood. The clonotype originates from a pool of human donors (malaria-infected and uninfected, not separated). The J gene is TRDJ1, the V gene TRDV1; D uncertain. Here the CDR3 reads CALGEQKVWHRRKLIF. CDR3 nucleotides: TGTGCTCTTGGGGAGCAAAAGGTTTGGCACCGTCGTAAACTCATCTTT.